This T cell receptor beta chain was retrieved from a study of T cell responses to AZD1222 COVID-19 vaccine. At the level of the study: Combined were second doses at about 4 or about 12 weeks.

Using immunoSEQ multiplex PCR, the repertoire was profiled, and TCRdb retains in-frame clones only, with some absent. The sample contains roughly 100,000 clones, approximately 90% of which appear only once. General study results and limits: Donors in the cohort were predominantly white British and more often female, and clonal diversity was possibly underestimated. The study found vaccine-associated CD4 TCRs spanning spike, dominant at 160-218 and 743-854.

This clone was seen a few times. Its antigen is unidentified. Germline CDR1 LGHDT, CDR2 YNNKEL (reference sequence). The CDR3 contains 11 residues. Trimming took 6 bases from V and 6 from J, leaving 8 bases between them. V is TRBV3-1 (or the pseudogene TRBV3-2) and J is TRBJ1-2; D ambiguous. This TCR was recovered from an adult in good health. The material sequenced was peripheral blood, taken on day 0 of AZD1222 vaccination. As DNA, the CDR3 is TGTGCCAGCAGACAAAGAGATGGCTACACCTTC. Encoded protein: CASRQRDGYTF.